This T cell receptor beta chain came from a study of blood T cell repertoires in COVID-19. Study-level background: T cells, B-cell-depleted T cells, or PBMCs provided the cDNA or gDNA that served as material.

With V trimmed by 7 bases and J by 8 bases, 11 bases remained unmatched. The CDR3 has 15 residues. The germline gives CDR1 MNHNY, CDR2 SVGAGI (reference sequence). As handled by the study authors: For nucleated cells, counts were estimated from reference gene primer amplification. Method: immunoSEQ multiplex PCR; TCRdb's copy keeps in-frame clones and lacks some. Clone size and V and J calls were adopted from that table, with D and trimming inferred from the DNA. The data contain more than 200,000 clones, roughly four fifths of them singletons. Input material: peripheral blood. V is TRBV6-6 and J is TRBJ1-6, with TRBD1 identical over 7 bases. The sequence was obtained from a man aged 50 to 59 with active or convalescent COVID-19. The CDR3, as DNA: TGTGCCAGCACGGGACAGCGAGTGTGGGATTCACCCCTCCACTTT. Translated, it gives CASTGQRVWDSPLHF.